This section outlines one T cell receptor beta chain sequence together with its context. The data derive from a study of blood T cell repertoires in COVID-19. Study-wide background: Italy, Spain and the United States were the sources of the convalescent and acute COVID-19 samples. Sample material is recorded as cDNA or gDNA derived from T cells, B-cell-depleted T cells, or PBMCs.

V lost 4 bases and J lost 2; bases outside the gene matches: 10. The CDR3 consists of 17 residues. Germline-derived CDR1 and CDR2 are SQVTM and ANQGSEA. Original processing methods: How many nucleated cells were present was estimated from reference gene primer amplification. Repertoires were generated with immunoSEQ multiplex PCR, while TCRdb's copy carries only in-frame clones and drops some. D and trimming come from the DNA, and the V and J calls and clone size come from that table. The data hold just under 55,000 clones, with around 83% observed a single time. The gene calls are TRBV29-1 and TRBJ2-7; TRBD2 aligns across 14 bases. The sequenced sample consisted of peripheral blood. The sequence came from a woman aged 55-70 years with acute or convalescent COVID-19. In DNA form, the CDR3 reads TGCAGCGTTGCGGGACTAGCGGGGGCGCGGGGACCCTACGAGCAGTACTTC. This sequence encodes CSVAGLAGARGPYEQYF.